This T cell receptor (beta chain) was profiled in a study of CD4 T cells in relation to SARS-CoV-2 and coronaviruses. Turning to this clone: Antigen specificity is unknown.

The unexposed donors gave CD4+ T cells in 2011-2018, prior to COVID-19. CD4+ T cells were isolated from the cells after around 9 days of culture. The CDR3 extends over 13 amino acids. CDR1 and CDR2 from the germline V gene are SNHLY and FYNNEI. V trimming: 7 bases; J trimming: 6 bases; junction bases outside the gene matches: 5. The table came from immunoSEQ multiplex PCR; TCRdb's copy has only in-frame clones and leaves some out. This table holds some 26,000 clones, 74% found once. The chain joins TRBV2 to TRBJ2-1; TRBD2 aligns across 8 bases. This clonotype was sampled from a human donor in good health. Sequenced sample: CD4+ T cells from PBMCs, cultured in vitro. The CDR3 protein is CASTAGAFNEQFF. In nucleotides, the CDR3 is TGTGCCAGCACAGCGGGAGCTTTCAATGAGCAGTTCTTC.